Below, one TCR beta chain is given with its context. The antigen remains undetermined. The sample is drawn from a study of identical twins. Germline values: CDR1 DFQATT, CDR2 SNEGSKA (reference sequence). Trimming took off 0 bases at V and 7 bases at J, with 13 bases between the two ends. There are 14 residues in the CDR3. General study points: Sequences that were beta out-of-frame showed weaker excess twin sharing. Fewer insertions marked abundant cord blood beta clonotypes; young adult naive trended weakly, memory not at all.

Unique molecular identifiers were present on the cDNA, and a universal primer site came from template switching. In TCRdb, the 5' RACE reads were re-called with MiXCR into one record per CDR3 protein. The table shows approximately 550,000 distinct CDR3 sequences, with approximately 20% occurring only once. This sample was also put to use in a study of yellow fever vaccine responses in identical twins.

V and J are TRBV20-1 and TRBJ2-1; D is perhaps TRBD2 (6 bases). This TCR was recovered from a woman aged 18-29 years in good health. Sequencing used CD4+ T cells sorted from blood. The CDR3 DNA reads TGCAGTGCTAGAGACCCGGGAGAGAGTAATGAGCAGTTCTTC. It codes for CSARDPGESNEQFF.